Below, 18 T cell receptor beta chains from the same sample are listed, as sequenced in a study of T cells in Graves' hyperthyroidism and ophthalmopathy. Amplification of TCR beta CDR3 regions was performed using RNA transcripts as template. With the HTBI primer set, the TCR CDR3 went through a first round of RT-PCR. MiXCR was run by TCRdb on the multiplex PCR reads, yielding one entry per CDR3 protein. The sample contains about 640,000 distinct CDR3 sequences, around 21% of which appear only once. Input material: blood. These receptors came from a man younger than 45 with Graves' ophthalmopathy.

There are many counts of this clonotype. V is TRBV28 and J is TRBJ2-1; 12 bases are a match to TRBD2. Germline CDR1 MDHEN, CDR2 SYDVKM. The CDR3 is made up of 18 amino acids. The J segment lost 4 bases and the V segment lost 3 bases, leaving 10 bases of the junction unmatched. CDR3 DNA sequence: TGTGCCAGCAGTTTTAAATTTTCTAGCGGGGGGGGTTACAATGAGCAGTTCTTC. Protein sequence: CASSFKFSSGGGYNEQFF.

This clonotype has a handful of counts. The chain uses TRBV4-1 and TRBJ1-2, with 7 positions matching TRBD1. J was trimmed by 0 bases and V by 3 bases; bases with no gene match: 10. The CDR3 runs 17 residues. Germline lookup yields CDR1 MGHRA and CDR2 YSYEKL. Here the CDR3 DNA reads TGCGCCAGCAGCCAGGGACAGCGAGGGGTAACTAACTATGGCTACACCTTC. Its translation is CASSQGQRGVTNYGYTF.

The chain joins TRBV6-1 to TRBJ2-5; 8 bases are a match to TRBD2. The CDR3 is 16 amino acids. Losses at the gene ends were 5 bases for V and 2 bases for J; bases not matched to a gene: 10. Germline CDR1 reads MNHNS; CDR2 reads SASEGT. CDR3 loop: CASSSSSGSLQETQYF. The CDR3 region has the DNA TGTGCCAGCAGTTCATCTAGCGGGTCACTGCAAGAGACCCAGTACTTC.

This clonotype has at least ten counts. The J gene is TRBJ2-7, the V gene TRBV2; 8 bases match TRBD2. The V gene end was trimmed by 6 bases and the J gene end by 2 bases; junction bases not matched to a gene: 6. The CDR3 totals 14 residues. Looked up from germline, CDR1 is SNHLY and CDR2 is FYNNEI. The CDR3 spells CASRGERGTYEQYF. The DNA of the CDR3 is TGTGCCAGCAGGGGGGAGCGGGGGACCTACGAGCAGTACTTC.

The CDR3 sequence: CASSTGTGAITNQETQYF. The CDR3 coding sequence is TGTGCCAGCAGTACCGGGACAGGGGCGATTACAAACCAAGAGACCCAGTACTTC. The chain links TRBV28 to TRBJ2-5, with 10 bases identical to TRBD1. The CDR3 consists of 18 residues. V trimming: 5 bases; J trimming: 0 bases; junction bases outside the gene matches: 12. Germline V gene sequence: CDR1 MDHEN, CDR2 SYDVKM. The whole variable domain, filled in from reference TRBV28 and TRBJ2-5, reads DVKVTQSSRYLVKRTGEKVFLECVQDMDHENMFWYRQDPGLGLRLIYFSYDVKMKEKGDIPEGYSVSREKKERFSLILESASTNQTSMYLCASSTGTGAITNQETQYFGPGTRLLVL.

This clonotype showed up many times. The rearrangement joins TRBV5-1 to TRBJ2-2; D may be TRBD2 (6 bases). The CDR3 spans 15 residues. The V end was cut by 4 bases, the J end by 2 bases, with 12 bases between. Looked up from germline, CDR1 is SGHRS and CDR2 is YFSETQ. Here the CDR3 DNA reads TGCGCCAGCAGCCCCGGGACTCCTAACACCGGGGAGCTGTTTTTT. Translated, it gives CASSPGTPNTGELFF.

A few counts support this clonotype. The rearrangement uses TRBV12-3 or TRBV12-4 and TRBJ1-3; D is unresolved. The CDR3 totals 13 residues. Trimming cost V 8 bases and J 0 bases, with 8 bases left between them. In DNA form, the CDR3 reads TGTGCCAGCCTCGTCCCCTCTGGAAACACCATATATTTT. Encoded protein: CASLVPSGNTIYF.

CDR3 DNA sequence: TGTGCCAGCAGCACTTTGGCAGGAGATGGCTACACCTTC. Translation gives CASSTLAGDGYTF. The chain couples TRBV5-4 to TRBJ1-2; no clear D. The CDR3 sequence is 13 residues long. Between the trimmed V and J ends, which lost 4 bases and 6 bases, there was a span of 13 bases. Germline loops: CDR1 SGHNT, CDR2 YYREEE (reference sequence). The full variable domain, completed using reference TRBV5-4 and TRBJ1-2, is ETGVTQSPTHLIKTRGQQVTLRCSSQSGHNTVSWYQQALGQGPQFIFQYYREEENGRGNFPPRFSGLQFPNYSSELNVNALELDDSALYLCASSTLAGDGYTFGSGTRLTVV.

This clonotype appeared a few times. The rearrangement joins TRBV28 to TRBJ2-7; a possible D gene is TRBD2 (7 bases). The CDR3 length is 14 residues. The V and J ends lost 5 bases and 2 bases respectively, with 13 bases between them. The germline V gene has CDR1 MDHEN and CDR2 SYDVKM. CDR3 protein: CASSPRGGTYEQYF. The CDR3 bases are TGTGCCAGCAGTCCCAGGGGAGGGACCTACGAGCAGTACTTC.

In this sample, this clonotype turned up a few times. The rearrangement links TRBV7-2 to TRBJ2-7, with a weak D call TRBD1 (7 bases). The CDR3 is made up of 15 amino acids. From germline, CDR1 is SGHTA and CDR2 FQGNSA. Trimming shortened V by 1 base and J by 3 bases, and 13 bases separated the two germline ends. The CDR3 here is CASSLGAGGYYEQYF. Here the CDR3 DNA reads TGTGCCAGCAGCTTAGGTGCAGGGGGGTACTACGAGCAGTACTTC.

This clonotype appeared a few times. V is TRBV30 and J is TRBJ2-5; 11 bases map to TRBD1. The length of the CDR3 is 15 residues. Per the germline V gene, CDR1 is GTSNPN and CDR2 is SVGIG (reference sequence). Losses at the gene ends were 5 bases for V and 4 bases for J; bases not matched to a gene: 9. The CDR3 spells CAWGPGQGGLETQYF. The CDR3 coding sequence is TGTGCCTGGGGACCGGGACAGGGGGGGCTAGAGACCCAGTACTTC.

The V and J genes are TRBV20-1 and TRBJ2-7; 9 bases are a match to TRBD2. The junction had 9 bases not matched to a gene; V was cut back by 2 bases and J by 1 base. The CDR3 totals 16 residues. Germline-derived CDR1 and CDR2 are DFQATT and SNEGSKA (reference sequence). CDR3 nucleotides: TGCAGTGCTAGATTAGAGCGGGAGGTGGAATCCTACGAGCAGTACTTC. This codes for CSARLEREVESYEQYF.

This clonotype was recorded many times. The genes are TRBV7-9 and TRBJ1-2; possible D gene TRBD1, 5 bases. Between the trimmed V and J ends, which lost 6 bases and 3 bases, there was a span of 14 bases. The CDR3 covers 14 residues. CDR1 and CDR2 (germline): SEHNR, FQNEAQ (reference sequence). The CDR3 is CASRPRGADYGYTF. DNA for the CDR3: TGTGCCAGCAGACCCCGGGGCGCAGACTATGGCTACACCTTC. The full variable domain, its missing parts supplied by reference TRBV7-9 and TRBJ1-2, is DTGVSQNPRHKITKRGQNVTFRCDPISEHNRLYWYRQTLGQGPEFLTYFQNEAQLEKSRLLSDRFSAERPKGSFSTLEIQRTEQGDSAMYLCASRPRGADYGYTFGSGTRLTVV.

This clonotype has ten or more counts. The V gene is TRBV7-9, the J gene TRBJ2-7; D is ambiguous. From germline, CDR1 is SEHNR and CDR2 FQNEAQ (reference sequence). The V gene lost 4 bases and the J gene lost 6 bases, with 13 bases spanning the gap. The CDR3 contains 13 residues. CDR3 sequence reads: CASSYTGWSEQYF. CDR3 in DNA: TGTGCCAGCAGCTATACCGGATGGAGCGAGCAGTACTTC.

J is TRBJ1-2 and V is TRBV12-3 or TRBV12-4; 7 bases agree with TRBD1. There are 15 residues in the CDR3. Trimming at V came to 6 bases and at J to 3 bases, leaving 10 bases not matched to a gene. CDR3 sequence: CASSPNLGQHYGYTF. The CDR3 coding sequence is TGTGCCAGCAGCCCAAACTTGGGACAGCACTATGGCTACACCTTC.

The genes are TRBV6-2 or TRBV6-3 and TRBJ1-2; D remains ambiguous. V was shortened by 5 bases and J by 5 bases, with 12 bases between the two germline ends. This CDR3 comprises 13 residues. The germline gives CDR1 MNHEY, CDR2 SVGEGT. The CDR3 region is CASSEPTEYGYTF. The CDR3 DNA follows: TGTGCCAGCAGTGAACCTACGGAGTATGGCTACACCTTC.

This clonotype has ten or more counts. V usage is TRBV28 and J usage is TRBJ1-5, with no clear D. Looked up from germline, CDR1 is MDHEN and CDR2 is SYDVKM. Between the trimmed V and J ends, which lost 6 bases and 1 base, there was a span of 16 bases. The CDR3 length is 16 residues. This CDR3 reads CASSRTIALSNQPQHF. The CDR3 bases are TGTGCCAGCAGCCGTACCATAGCACTCAGCAATCAGCCCCAGCATTTT.

This clonotype was seen more than once but under ten times. This chain joins TRBV7-8 and TRBJ2-2, with 8 bases lining up with TRBD2. The CDR3 extends over 16 amino acids. Germline-derived CDR1 and CDR2 are SGHVS and FQNEAQ. V shed 4 bases, J shed 1 base, and the junction held 5 bases outside the gene matches. The DNA for the CDR3 is TGTGCCAGCAGCTGGTCTAGCGGGTTGAACACCGGGGAGCTGTTTTTT. Amino acid sequence: CASSWSSGLNTGELFF.